This T cell receptor beta chain emerged from a study of Graves' ophthalmopathy and Graves' hyperthyroidism. The CDR3 contains 15 residues. CDR1 is SQVTM, CDR2 ANQGSEA, per germline. This clonotype has at least ten counts. A read error may account for a junction end that differs from germline. Amplified material comprised TCR beta CDR3 regions derived from RNA transcripts. In the first round, RT-PCR was carried out with HTBI primers, and a multiplex PCR formed the second round. TCRdb fed the multiplex PCR reads into MiXCR, producing one record per CDR3 protein. Of around 590,000 distinct CDR3 sequences in the sample, less than 45% were seen once.

V is TRBV29-1 and J is TRBJ2-7; 7 nucleotides align to TRBD2. The sequenced material came from peripheral blood or thyroid tissue (not recorded which). The source of this sequence is an adult man with Graves' hyperthyroidism. CDR3 in amino acids: CGVELTSASSYEQYF. The CDR3 DNA follows: TGCGGCGTTGAACTAACTAGCGCGAGCTCCTACGAGCAGTACTTC.